This entry is about one T cell receptor beta chain. Its matching antigen is unknown. This entry belongs to a study of neoadjuvant nivolumab and ipilimumab in lung cancer. General study findings and limits: From pretherapy to surgery, tumor richness and clonality rose with dual therapy.

TCRdb's table, derived via immunoSEQ multiplex PCR, lists solely in-frame clones and lacks some. Of roughly 8,700 clones in the sample, approximately 80% were seen once. Trimming cost V 4 bases and J 6 bases, with 9 bases left between them. Germline assignment: CDR1 SGDLS and CDR2 YYNGEE. The CDR3 runs to 12 residues. The sample here was tumor tissue, taken after neoadjuvant nivolumab, alone or with ipilimumab, at or shortly before surgery. The sequence was collected from an adult with non-small cell lung cancer. The chain combines TRBV9 with TRBJ2-3, with D hard to call. In DNA form, the CDR3 reads TGTGCCAGCAGCCAGATCGGGGATACGCAGTATTTT. Its protein is CASSQIGDTQYF.